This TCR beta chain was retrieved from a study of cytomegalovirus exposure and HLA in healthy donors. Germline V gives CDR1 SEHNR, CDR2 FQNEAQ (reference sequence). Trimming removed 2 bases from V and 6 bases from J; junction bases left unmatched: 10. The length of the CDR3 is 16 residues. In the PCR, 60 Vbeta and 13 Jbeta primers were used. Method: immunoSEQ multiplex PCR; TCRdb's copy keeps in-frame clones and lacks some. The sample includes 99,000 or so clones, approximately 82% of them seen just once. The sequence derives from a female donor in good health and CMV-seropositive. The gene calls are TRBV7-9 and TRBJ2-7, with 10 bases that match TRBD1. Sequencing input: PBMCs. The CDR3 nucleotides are TGTGCCAGCAGCTTAACAGCCGGGACAGGGGCCGGCGAGCAGTACTTC. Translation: CASSLTAGTGAGEQYF.